Below, 30 T cell receptor beta chains from the same sample are listed, as sequenced in a study of OX40 agonist ivuxolimab in advanced cancers. The protocol was immunoSEQ multiplex PCR, while the TCRdb copy is restricted to in-frame clones and leaves out a portion. Altogether more than 60,000 clones are present, about 85% being singletons, with the ten largest covering under 4.5%. The source material was CD4+ or CD8+ T cells sorted from blood, sampled in a trial of the OX40 agonist ivuxolimab. The receptors shown here come from an adult with an advanced solid tumor such as melanoma, head and neck, liver or kidney cancer.

The V call is TRBV6-6, the J call TRBJ2-7; TRBD1 aligns across 9 bases. Germline CDR1 is MNHNY and CDR2 is SVGAGI (reference sequence). Losses at the gene ends were 4 bases for V and 0 bases for J; bases not matched to a gene: 4. The CDR3 contains 15 residues. CDR3: CASSSGTGHSYEQYF. CDR3 DNA sequence: TGTGCCAGCAGTTCGGGGACAGGGCACTCCTACGAGCAGTACTTC.

V is TRBV18 and J is TRBJ1-6; D unclear. This CDR3 contains 13 residues. Trimming took 2 bases from V and 8 from J, leaving 7 bases between them. Germline CDR1 reads KGHSH; CDR2 reads LQKENI. CDR3 loop: CASSPGGDSPLHF. CDR3 coding DNA: TGTGCCAGCTCACCAGGCGGGGATTCACCCCTCCACTTT.

The rearrangement uses TRBV7-9 and TRBJ1-2; 8 bases match TRBD1. With 6 bases clipped from V and 8 bases from J, the junction kept 8 bases outside the gene matches. From germline, CDR1 is SEHNR and CDR2 FQNEAQ (reference sequence). The CDR3 runs 13 residues. CDR3: CASSPRGLHGYTF. The CDR3 DNA follows: TGTGCCAGCAGTCCCAGGGGGCTGCACGGCTACACCTTC.

V gene TRBV18 combines with J gene TRBJ2-5; 11 nucleotides match TRBD1. In germline, CDR1 is KGHSH, CDR2 LQKENI. The CDR3 runs 15 residues. Losses at the gene ends were 3 bases for V and 2 bases for J; bases not matched to a gene: 2. The CDR3 is CASSPGQGVQETQYF. CDR3 DNA: TGTGCCAGCTCACCGGGACAGGGGGTTCAAGAGACCCAGTACTTC.

The rearrangement uses TRBV5-1 and TRBJ2-6; 12 nucleotides agree with TRBD1. The CDR3 covers 18 residues. Germline V gives CDR1 SGHRS, CDR2 YFSETQ. V lost 0 bases to trimming and J lost 4 bases; unmatched junction nucleotides: 5. CDR3: CASSLAGTGGFGANVLTF. The DNA for the CDR3 is TGCGCCAGCAGCTTGGCGGGGACAGGGGGCTTCGGGGCCAACGTCCTGACTTTC.

The J gene is TRBJ1-4, the V gene TRBV5-1; 10 bases are shared with TRBD1. From germline, CDR1 is SGHRS and CDR2 YFSETQ. This CDR3 spans 16 amino acids. V lost 3 bases, J lost 7 bases, and 9 bases stayed unmatched. The CDR3 loop reads CASSYARGTGVEKLFF. The CDR3 DNA sequence: TGCGCCAGCAGCTACGCTAGGGGGACAGGGGTTGAAAAACTGTTTTTT.

The V and J genes are TRBV28 and TRBJ2-1; a possible D gene is TRBD2 (6 bases). The CDR3 is 12 amino acids. Germline V lookup: CDR1 MDHEN, CDR2 SYDVKM. V lost 8 bases and J 4 bases, leaving 9 bases between the germline ends. Here the CDR3 DNA reads TGTGCCAGCCGACTAGGTTACAATGAGCAGTTCTTC. This translates into CASRLGYNEQFF.

V usage is TRBV30 and J usage is TRBJ1-5; a weak D match, TRBD1 (6 bases). The germline V and J ends were trimmed by 4 bases and 0 bases, with 10 bases remaining between them. CDR1 and CDR2 from the germline V gene are GTSNPN and SVGIG (reference sequence). The CDR3 has 14 amino acids. CDR3 sequence: CAWTRGASNQPQHF. CDR3 bases: TGTGCCTGGACTAGGGGGGCTAGCAATCAGCCCCAGCATTTT.

This chain joins TRBV28 and TRBJ2-7; 9 positions agree with TRBD2. This CDR3 has 15 amino acids. V shed 6 bases, J shed 4 bases, and the junction held 10 bases outside the gene matches. Germline V gene sequence: CDR1 MDHEN, CDR2 SYDVKM. This CDR3 is CASRWGSSGSYEQYF. In DNA, the CDR3 is TGTGCCAGCAGGTGGGGGAGTAGCGGGAGTTACGAGCAGTACTTC.

The CDR3 is CASSSPRIRETQYF. For the CDR3, the DNA is TGTGCCAGCAGCTCGCCTAGGATCCGGGAGACCCAGTACTTC. The V and J genes are TRBV5-6 and TRBJ2-5; D gene unclear. This CDR3 contains 14 residues. V was trimmed by 3 bases and J by 5 bases, leaving 14 bases between them. Germline CDR1 is SGHDT and CDR2 is YYEEEE.

This chain links TRBV6-1 with TRBJ2-7, with D possibly being TRBD1 (5 bases). The CDR3 spans 14 residues. Germline V gene data show CDR1 as MNHNS and CDR2 as SASEGT. V lost 4 bases and J lost 2, with 12 bases in between. The CDR3 here is CASSARQSPYEQYF. CDR3 coding DNA: TGTGCCAGCAGTGCAAGACAGAGTCCCTACGAGCAGTACTTC.

Only a few counts were recorded for this clone. CDR3 nucleotides: TGTGCCAGCAGCAGGGGGACCGACGCGGCTCACTTT. Amino acids: CASSRGTDAAHF. The chain carries TRBV2 and TRBJ1-6; 7 bases are a match to TRBD1. From germline, CDR1 is SNHLY and CDR2 FYNNEI. Germline trimming cut 6 bases from V and 19 bases from J; bases unmatched to any gene: 12. The CDR3 runs to 12 residues.

This chain connects TRBV29-1 to TRBJ2-5; no clear D gene. The V gene lost 6 bases and the J gene lost 5 bases, with 13 bases spanning the gap. Germline CDR1 SQVTM, CDR2 ANQGSEA. The CDR3 has 12 amino acids. In nucleotides, the CDR3 is TGCAGCGTCGGACCGGGCACGGAGACCCAGTACTTC. Translating gives CSVGPGTETQYF.

V is TRBV19 and J is TRBJ2-7; D is unclear. Germline V gene data show CDR1 as LNHDA and CDR2 as SQIVND (reference sequence). This CDR3 is 13 amino acids long. V dropped 1 base and J dropped 6 bases, with 10 bases sitting between them. The CDR3 DNA reads TGTGCCAGTAGTATAGGTCACAAATCCGAGCAGTACTTC. Its translation: CASSIGHKSEQYF.

V and J are TRBV11-2 and TRBJ2-3, with TRBD2 identical over 13 bases. This CDR3 has 17 residues. Looked up from germline, CDR1 is SGHAT and CDR2 is FQNNGV. V was pared by 0 bases and J by 7 bases, with 7 bases of the junction left unmatched. CDR3 residues: CASSLDRTSGGGYTQYF. CDR3 DNA: TGTGCCAGCAGCTTAGATCGGACTAGCGGGGGAGGGTATACGCAGTATTTT.

The gene calls are TRBV7-3 and TRBJ1-1; unclear D gene. The CDR3 is 13 residues long. V was pared by 3 bases and J by 5 bases, with 10 bases between. CDR1 and CDR2 from the germline V gene are SGHTA and FQGTGA. The CDR3 here is CASSFSIATEAFF. Written as DNA, the CDR3 is TGTGCCAGCAGCTTTTCTATCGCGACTGAAGCTTTCTTT. Filled out from reference TRBV7-3 and TRBJ1-1, the complete variable domain reads GAGVSQTPSNKVTEKGKYVELRCDPISGHTALYWYRQSLGQGPEFLIYFQGTGAADDSGLPNDRFFAVRPEGSVSTLKIQRTERGDSAVYLCASSFSIATEAFFGQGTRLTVV.

This rearrangement joins TRBV28 to TRBJ2-4, with D possibly being TRBD1 (6 bases). V lost 4 bases and J 6 bases, leaving 22 bases between the germline ends. CDR1 is MDHEN, CDR2 SYDVKM, per germline. The CDR3 sequence is 17 residues long. DNA for the CDR3: TGTGCCAGCAGTTCAAACAGGGTGGATTTAGTTAGAAACATTCAGTACTTC. This translates into CASSSNRVDLVRNIQYF.

The rearrangement uses TRBV28 and TRBJ2-7; 7 nucleotides agree with TRBD2. Germline lookup yields CDR1 MDHEN and CDR2 SYDVKM. V lost 3 bases to trimming and J lost 7 bases; unmatched junction nucleotides: 9. This CDR3 has 14 amino acids. CDR3 region: CASSFSSGRGEQYF. The CDR3 nucleotides read TGTGCCAGCAGTTTTTCTTCGGGGAGGGGAGAGCAGTACTTC.

The chain uses TRBV9 and TRBJ2-5, with 11 bases fitting TRBD2. The J segment lost 5 bases and the V segment lost 4 bases, leaving 7 bases of the junction unmatched. This CDR3 is 15 amino acids long. Germline V gene lookup returns CDR1 SGDLS and CDR2 YYNGEE. CDR3 nucleotides: TGTGCCAGCAGCCCCCGACTAGCGGGGCGGGAGACCCAGTACTTC. This codes for CASSPRLAGRETQYF.

This chain uses TRBV28 with TRBJ2-4, with 9 bases identical to TRBD1. The CDR3 spans 15 residues. Per the germline V gene, CDR1 is MDHEN and CDR2 is SYDVKM. The J segment lost 6 bases and the V segment lost 5 bases, leaving 8 bases of the junction unmatched. CDR3 nucleotides: TGTGCCAGCAGTACCCCCGGGACAGGGTTAAACATTCAGTACTTC. It encodes CASSTPGTGLNIQYF.

This rearrangement joins TRBV28 to TRBJ2-4, with a tentative D call TRBD1 (6 bases). Trimming left V 2 bases short and J 0 bases short, with 11 bases between. CDR1 is MDHEN and CDR2 is SYDVKM in the germline V gene. The CDR3 has 16 amino acids. CDR3 DNA sequence: TGTGCCAGCAGTTTAAGGGACAACAGAGCCAAAAACATTCAGTACTTC. As protein: CASSLRDNRAKNIQYF.

The V gene is TRBV5-4, the J gene TRBJ1-2; D gene unclear. Germline lookup yields CDR1 SGHNT and CDR2 YYREEE (reference sequence). V lost 0 bases and J lost 2, with 2 bases in between. This CDR3 is built from 12 residues. CDR3 sequence: CASSLDNYGYTF. The CDR3 nucleotides are TGTGCCAGCAGCTTGGACAACTATGGCTACACCTTC.

The chain employs TRBV5-6 and TRBJ2-6, with D tentatively TRBD1 (6 bases). Per the germline V gene, CDR1 is SGHDT and CDR2 is YYEEEE. The CDR3 spans 19 residues. Trimming cost V 4 bases and J 0 bases, with 20 bases left between them. As DNA, the CDR3 is TGTGCCAGCAGCGGGGGCGGGCCGACTTCGAACTCTGGGGCCAACGTCCTGACTTTC. This sequence encodes CASSGGGPTSNSGANVLTF.

The J gene is TRBJ2-7, the V gene TRBV5-5; D remains unclear. The germline gives CDR1 SGHKS, CDR2 YYEKEE (reference sequence). V shed 0 bases and J shed 3 bases, with 7 bases lying between them. This CDR3 contains 13 residues. CDR3 sequence reads: CASSLDVFYEQYF. The CDR3 region has the DNA TGTGCCAGCAGCTTGGACGTTTTCTACGAGCAGTACTTC.

The chain uses TRBV9 and TRBJ1-3, with no clear D. The V and J ends lost 3 bases and 2 bases respectively, with 15 bases between them. Germline assignment: CDR1 SGDLS and CDR2 YYNGEE. This CDR3 comprises 16 residues. CDR3 sequence reads: CASSGNMGSTGNTIYF. In DNA form, the CDR3 reads TGTGCCAGCAGCGGAAACATGGGGTCGACTGGAAACACCATATATTTT.

The V call is TRBV5-6, the J call TRBJ2-5, with 11 nucleotides matching TRBD2. The J call could be wrong; TRBJ2-7 is a better fit for the DNA end. The CDR3 covers 15 residues. Germline loops: CDR1 SGHDT, CDR2 YYEEEE. CDR3 sequence reads: CASSPGTSGSREQYF. DNA of the CDR3: TGTGCCAGCAGCCCGGGTACTAGCGGGAGTCGCGAGCAGTACTTC.

The chain couples TRBV19 to TRBJ1-6, with a possible D match to TRBD1 (5 bases). Germline loops: CDR1 LNHDA, CDR2 SQIVND (reference sequence). CDR3 size: 19 residues. V lost 3 bases and J lost 0, with 18 bases in between. DNA of the CDR3: TGTGCCAGTAGTATCCTTGTGGCAGGGAGGAGCTCCTATAATTCACCCCTCCACTTT. Translated, it gives CASSILVAGRSSYNSPLHF.

The rearrangement uses TRBV9 and TRBJ1-5; no reliable D call. The CDR3 extends over 14 amino acids. CDR1 is SGDLS, CDR2 YYNGEE, per germline. Deletions cut 0 bases from V and 1 base from J, with 5 bases between. The DNA for the CDR3 is TGTGCCAGCAGCGTAGGGCCGAGCAATCAGCCCCAGCATTTT. This codes for CASSVGPSNQPQHF. The whole variable domain, remainder taken from reference TRBV9 and TRBJ1-5, is DSGVTQTPKHLITATGQRVTLRCSPRSGDLSVYWYQQSLDQGLQFLIQYYNGEERAKGNILERFSAQQFPDLHSELNLSSLELGDSALYFCASSVGPSNQPQHFGDGTRLSIL.

This clone was recorded only once. This chain links TRBV28 with TRBJ1-6, with 7 bases aligning to TRBD1. The junction had 5 bases not matched to a gene; V was cut back by 2 bases and J by 7 bases. The CDR3 length is 15 residues. The germline V gene has CDR1 MDHEN and CDR2 SYDVKM. CDR3 nucleotides: TGTGCCAGCAGTTTAGCGGGACAGAAGAATTCACCCCTCCACTTT. It encodes CASSLAGQKNSPLHF.

This chain connects TRBV28 to TRBJ1-1; D is unclear. The CDR3 is 13 amino acids. CDR1 and CDR2 from the germline V gene are MDHEN and SYDVKM. V was cut by 5 bases and J by 10 bases, with 17 bases left in between. The DNA of the CDR3 is TGTGCCAGCAGTACCGGGAACCACGGGGTAGCTTTCTTT. Residues: CASSTGNHGVAFF. The whole variable domain, remainder taken from reference TRBV28 and TRBJ1-1, is DVKVTQSSRYLVKRTGEKVFLECVQDMDHENMFWYRQDPGLGLRLIYFSYDVKMKEKGDIPEGYSVSREKKERFSLILESASTNQTSMYLCASSTGNHGVAFFGQGTRLTVV.